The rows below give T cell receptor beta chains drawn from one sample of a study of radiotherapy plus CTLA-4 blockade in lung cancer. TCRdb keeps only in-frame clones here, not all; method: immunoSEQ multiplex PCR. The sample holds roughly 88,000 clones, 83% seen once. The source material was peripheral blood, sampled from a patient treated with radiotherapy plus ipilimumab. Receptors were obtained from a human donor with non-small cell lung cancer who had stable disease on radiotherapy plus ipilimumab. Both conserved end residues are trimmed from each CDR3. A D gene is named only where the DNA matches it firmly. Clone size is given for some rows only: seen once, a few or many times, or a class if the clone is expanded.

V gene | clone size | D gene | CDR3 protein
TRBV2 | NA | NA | ASSAAGTSPVRY
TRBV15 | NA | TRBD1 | ATSTPGADRGLSPLH
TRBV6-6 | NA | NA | ASSTRGGRNEKLF
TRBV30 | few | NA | AWIRGLAVSAEQY
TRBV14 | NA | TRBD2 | ASSQEGLAGGVSYNEQF
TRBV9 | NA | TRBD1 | ASSERTGGFPGELF
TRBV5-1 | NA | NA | ASSFLARGETEAF
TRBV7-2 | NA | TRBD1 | ASSLGQGGQGGYT
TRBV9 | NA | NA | ASNQAVSTDTQY
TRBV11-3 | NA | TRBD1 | ASAPGTGSEQY
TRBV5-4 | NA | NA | ASSRESHRASGNNSPLH
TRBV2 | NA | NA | ASRGSSHEQY
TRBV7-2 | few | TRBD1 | ASSLVGQLPYGYT
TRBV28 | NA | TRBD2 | ASRTSGARTDTQY
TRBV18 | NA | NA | ASSPMGSSGANVLT
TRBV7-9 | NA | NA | ASSSGATNEKLF
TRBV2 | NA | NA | ASRSEKLF
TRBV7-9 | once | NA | ASSLTATETQY
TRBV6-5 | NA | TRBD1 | ASSQDRAQPQH
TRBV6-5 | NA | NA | ASSLEGGSNQPQH
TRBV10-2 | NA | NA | ASSESQGAVDSPLH
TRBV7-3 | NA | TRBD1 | ASSSTGEDTEAF
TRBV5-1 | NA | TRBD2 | ASSFGTSGRAIEQY
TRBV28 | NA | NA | ASSLLVREKAF
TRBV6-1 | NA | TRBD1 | ASSGRGQGLRPQH
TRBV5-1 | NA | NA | ASSAPSDSYNEQF
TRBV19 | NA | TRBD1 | ASSIVRDSWKIGELF
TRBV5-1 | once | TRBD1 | ASSPHRDRGRLVPTDTQY
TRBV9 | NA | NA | ASSPRDKNNEQF
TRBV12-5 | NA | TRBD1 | ASGLGLGGRTDTQY
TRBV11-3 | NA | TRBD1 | ASSLGQGADTQY
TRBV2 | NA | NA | ASRASGGGGYEQF
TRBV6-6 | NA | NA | ASSSNQPQH
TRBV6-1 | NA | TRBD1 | ASSVRLSGTGGGDEQY
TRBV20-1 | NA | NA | SATGSSEQY
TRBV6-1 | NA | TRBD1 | ASSVLGQGAGSGNQPQH
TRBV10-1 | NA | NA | ASSEGGELF
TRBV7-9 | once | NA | ASSTRNRDNEQF
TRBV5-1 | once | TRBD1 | ASSRDRATEAF